The sequence of this T cell receptor (beta chain) was determined in a study of T-cell memory formation after mild COVID-19. Points from the study as a whole: Contracting CD4+ clones were located mainly in CM and EM, and CD8+ clones in EMRA. The appearance of some responding clones in pre-infection memory suggested that cross-reactive memory joined. Confirmation of SARS-CoV-2 specificity was lacking for second-wave clones peaking day 37.

TCRdb itself ran the 5' RACE reads through MiXCR, one entry per CDR3 protein. The sample records approximately 570,000 distinct CDR3 sequences, more than 15% being singletons. This clonotype came up a few times. No antigen is known for it. The V end was cut by 5 bases, the J end by 4 bases, with 11 bases between. The CDR3 is made up of 13 amino acids. Germline assignment: CDR1 SGHDT and CDR2 YYEEEE. The sample comprised PBMCs or a T cell subset sorted from them (not recorded which). This clonotype originated in an adult woman who had mild COVID-19 (a few samples of this study predate the infection). Cell type and time point are not known. The genes are TRBV5-6 and TRBJ2-3; no definite D call. The CDR3 spells CASSQTWPDTQYF. The CDR3 DNA is TGTGCCAGCAGTCAGACTTGGCCAGATACGCAGTATTTT.